This is a list of T cell receptor beta chains from one sample in a study of blood T cell repertoires in COVID-19. Profiling relied on immunoSEQ multiplex PCR, and the TCRdb table lists in-frame clones only, not all of them. In the table there are about 140,000 clones, about 79% of which are singletons. The specimen sequenced was peripheral blood. These receptors all stem from a man between 60 and 70 years old with active or convalescent COVID-19. CDR3s include the opening cysteine and the closing phenylalanine or tryptophan.

TRBJ1-1,14,TRBV18,CASSPEQGGTEAFF
TRBJ2-1,16,TRBV19,CASSPRTSGDYNEQFF
TRBJ1-1,13,TRBV2,CASSSGRDTEAFF
TRBJ1-2,12,TRBV6-5,CASSYAGTGYTF
TRBJ2-3,16,TRBV19,CASSPGTGSSTDTQYF
TRBJ2-3,12,TRBV19,CARTYSFDTQYF
TRBJ1-4,15,TRBV7-6,CASSLGTGSNEKLFF
TRBJ2-1,19,TRBV19,CASSSGGGSVLSSYNEQFF
TRBJ2-5,13,TRBV12-3/TRBV12-4,CASSTGGAKTQYF
TRBJ2-1,15,TRBV29-1,CSVETTSAEGNEQFF
TRBJ1-2,16,TRBV18,CASSPPPGQVFYGYTF
TRBJ2-1,16,TRBV5-1,CASSSGLAGSYNEQFF
TRBJ2-5,14,TRBV7-2,CASSFSGRTETQYF
TRBJ1-6,14,TRBV2,CASSVRQEGSPLHF
TRBJ1-1,15,TRBV18,CASSPRIPADTEAFF
TRBJ2-5,13,TRBV30,CAWSVKGQETQYF
TRBJ1-1,13,TRBV18,CASSPSGYTEAFF
TRBJ1-2,16,TRBV4-2,CASSQEGTGDRYGYTF
TRBJ1-5,15,TRBV19,CASSRDRGSNQPQHF